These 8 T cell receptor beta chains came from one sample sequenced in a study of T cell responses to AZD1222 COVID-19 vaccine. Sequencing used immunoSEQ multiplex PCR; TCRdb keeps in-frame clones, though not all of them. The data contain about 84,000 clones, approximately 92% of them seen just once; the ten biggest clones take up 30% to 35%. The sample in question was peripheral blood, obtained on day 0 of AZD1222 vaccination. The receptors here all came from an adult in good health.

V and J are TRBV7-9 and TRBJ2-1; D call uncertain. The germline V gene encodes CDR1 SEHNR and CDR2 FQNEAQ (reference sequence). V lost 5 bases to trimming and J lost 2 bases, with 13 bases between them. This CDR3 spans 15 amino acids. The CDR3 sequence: CASSARIGPYNEQFF. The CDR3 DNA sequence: TGTGCCAGCAGCGCCCGAATTGGCCCCTACAATGAGCAGTTCTTC.

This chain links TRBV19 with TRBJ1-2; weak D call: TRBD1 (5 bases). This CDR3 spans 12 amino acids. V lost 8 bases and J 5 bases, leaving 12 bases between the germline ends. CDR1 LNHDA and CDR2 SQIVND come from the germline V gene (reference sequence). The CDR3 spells CASGGREYGYTF. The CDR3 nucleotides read TGTGCCAGTGGGGGTCGGGAATATGGCTACACCTTC.

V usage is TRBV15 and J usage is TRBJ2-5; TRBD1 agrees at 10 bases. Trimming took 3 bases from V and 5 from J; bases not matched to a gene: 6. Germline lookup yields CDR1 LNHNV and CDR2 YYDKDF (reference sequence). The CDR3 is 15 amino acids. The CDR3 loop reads CATSSRQGAGETQYF. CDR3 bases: TGTGCCACCAGCAGTAGACAGGGGGCTGGGGAGACCCAGTACTTC.

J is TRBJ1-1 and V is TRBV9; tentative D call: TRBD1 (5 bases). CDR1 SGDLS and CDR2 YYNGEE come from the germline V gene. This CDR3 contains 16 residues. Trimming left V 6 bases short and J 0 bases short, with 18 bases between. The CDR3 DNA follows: TGTGCCAGCACCCCCGATGGGGGGACTATGAACACTGAAGCTTTCTTT. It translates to CASTPDGGTMNTEAFF.

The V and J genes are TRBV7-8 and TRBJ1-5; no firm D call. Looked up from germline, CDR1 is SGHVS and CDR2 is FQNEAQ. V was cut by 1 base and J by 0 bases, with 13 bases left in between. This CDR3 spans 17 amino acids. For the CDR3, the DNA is TGTGCCAGCAGCTTAGGCCACGGGGTGAATAGCAATCAGCCCCAGCATTTT. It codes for CASSLGHGVNSNQPQHF.

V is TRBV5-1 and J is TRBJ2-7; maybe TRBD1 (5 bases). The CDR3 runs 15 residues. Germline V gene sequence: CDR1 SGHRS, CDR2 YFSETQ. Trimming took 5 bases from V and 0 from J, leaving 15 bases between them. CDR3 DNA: TGCGCCAGCAGAAAGGGGCCTCTCCCCTCCTACGAGCAGTACTTC. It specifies CASRKGPLPSYEQYF.

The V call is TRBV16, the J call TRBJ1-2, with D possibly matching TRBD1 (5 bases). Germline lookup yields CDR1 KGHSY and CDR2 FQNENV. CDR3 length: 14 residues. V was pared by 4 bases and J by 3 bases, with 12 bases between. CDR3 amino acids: CASSLTGGDYGYTF. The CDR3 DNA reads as TGTGCCAGCAGCCTAACCGGGGGAGACTATGGCTACACCTTC.

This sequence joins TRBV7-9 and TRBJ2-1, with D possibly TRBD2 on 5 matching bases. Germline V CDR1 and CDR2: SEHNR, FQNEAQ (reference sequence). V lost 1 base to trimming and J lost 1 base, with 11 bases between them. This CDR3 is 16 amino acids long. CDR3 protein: CASSLVLAPSYNEQFF. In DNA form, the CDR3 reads TGTGCCAGCAGCTTAGTTCTAGCCCCTTCCTACAATGAGCAGTTCTTC.